One and the same sample provided the 9 T cell receptor beta chains below, sequenced in a study of regulatory T cells in long-lasting Graves disease. Combining iRepertoire HTBI primers with Arm-PCR of CDR3 regions, the authors built TCR beta libraries. TCRdb analysed the multiplex PCR reads with MiXCR anew, one entry per CDR3 protein. The sample contains a few hundred thousand distinct CDR3 sequences, approximately 16% of which appear only once. Time point denoted: newly diagnosed GD, antithyroid drugs for less than 3 months. Researchers made the TCR library from RNA that was extracted from PBMCs. The sample also formed part of further work on T cells in Graves' hyperthyroidism and ophthalmopathy.

The material sequenced was peripheral blood mononuclear cells (PBMCs), taken at new diagnosis, from a patient treated with antithyroid drugs. Receptors were obtained from a young woman with Graves disease.

The table lists this clonotype with many counts. J is TRBJ2-1 and V is TRBV12-3 or TRBV12-4; 8 bases are a match to TRBD1. The CDR3 is 15 residues long. The junction had 6 bases not matched to a gene; V was cut back by 4 bases and J by 4 bases. This CDR3 reads CASSSTGGRYNEQFF. CDR3 DNA: TGTGCCAGCAGTTCAACAGGGGGAAGGTACAATGAGCAGTTCTTC.

This clonotype was recorded at least ten times. The gene calls are TRBV20-1 and TRBJ1-1; 8 bases agree with TRBD1. CDR3 length: 13 amino acids. The V and J ends lost 6 bases and 6 bases, in that order; junction bases with no gene match: 9. Germline V lookup: CDR1 DFQATT, CDR2 SNEGSKA (reference sequence). CDR3 in DNA: TGCAGTGCCTACGGACAGGGTGTCGCTGAAGCTTTCTTT. Translating it yields CSAYGQGVAEAFF.

This clonotype has a count of ten or more. This rearrangement joins TRBV12-3 or TRBV12-4 to TRBJ2-5; D remains ambiguous. This CDR3 spans 10 amino acids. Trimming pared 5 bases from V and 3 bases from J, leaving 1 base between. CDR3 sequence: CASSKETQYF. The CDR3 DNA reads TGTGCCAGCAGTAAAGAGACCCAGTACTTC.

This clonotype came up many times. The chain links TRBV28 to TRBJ2-7, with D possibly being TRBD1 (5 bases). The V end was cut by 4 bases, the J end by 3 bases, with 16 bases between. There are 15 residues in the CDR3. From germline, CDR1 is MDHEN and CDR2 SYDVKM. CDR3 DNA: TGTGCCAGCAGTTCGGACAATCTGTTGGGCTACGAGCAGTACTTC. It is translated as CASSSDNLLGYEQYF.

This clonotype was counted only a few times. This chain uses TRBV5-6 with TRBJ1-5, with D unresolved. CDR3 length: 14 residues. Germline CDR1 reads SGHDT; CDR2 reads YYEEEE. Trimming shortened V by 1 base and J by 0 bases, and 5 bases separated the two germline ends. The CDR3 nucleotides read TGTGCCAGCAGCTTGAGCACTAGCAATCAGCCCCAGCATTTT. This encodes CASSLSTSNQPQHF.

The chain has TRBV10-1 and TRBJ2-1; D may correspond to TRBD1 or TRBD2 (5 bases each). Between the trimmed V and J ends, which lost 9 bases and 8 bases, there was a span of 26 bases. Looked up from germline, CDR1 is WNHNN and CDR2 is SYGVQD (reference sequence). The CDR3 is 16 residues long. The CDR3 coding sequence is TGCGCCAGTAATCATCCCGGGACGCATCCTAGGGATGAGCAGTTCTTC. This encodes CASNHPGTHPRDEQFF.

In this sample, this clonotype turned up many times. The gene calls are TRBV24-1 and TRBJ1-5; 8 bases fit TRBD1. The CDR3 totals 15 residues. The V gene end was trimmed by 4 bases and the J gene end by 11 bases; junction bases not matched to a gene: 12. Per the germline V gene, CDR1 is KGHDR and CDR2 is SFDVKD. CDR3 sequence: CATSEAGTGDTAQHF. The CDR3 nucleotides are TGTGCCACCAGTGAGGCCGGGACAGGAGATACGGCCCAGCATTTT.

This clonotype was seen more than once but under ten times. The gene calls are TRBV5-1 and TRBJ2-7; D is unresolved. This CDR3 comprises 13 residues. V was shortened by 8 bases and J by 2 bases, with 14 bases between the two germline ends. From germline, CDR1 is SGHRS and CDR2 YFSETQ. The CDR3 DNA reads TGCGCCAGGAAACATCAATGCCCCTACGAGCAGTACTTC. Amino acids: CARKHQCPYEQYF.

V is TRBV7-9 and J is TRBJ2-1, with 9 bases that match TRBD2. The CDR3 spans 15 residues. V lost 2 bases, J lost 12 bases, and 11 bases stayed unmatched. CDR1 is SEHNR and CDR2 is FQNEAQ in the germline V gene (reference sequence). CDR3 sequence: CASSLKSSGKWGQFF. DNA for the CDR3: TGTGCCAGCAGCTTAAAGTCTAGCGGGAAGTGGGGGCAGTTCTTC.